The clone carrying this T cell receptor beta chain was picked up a small number of times. This record comes from a study of T-cell reconstitution after alpha-beta-depleted transplantation in children. Using unique molecular identifiers, the investigators prepared the TCRbeta library. TCRdb passed the PCR reads through MiXCR, listing each CDR3 protein once. The profile shows a few hundred thousand distinct CDR3 sequences, about a sixth of them singletons. Germline loops: CDR1 SGHVS, CDR2 FNYEAQ. Trimming left V 2 bases short and J 6 bases short, with 7 bases between. CDR3 length: 13 residues. The rearrangement joins TRBV7-6 to TRBJ2-2, with a tentative D call TRBD1 (6 bases). This receptor was identified in a human donor who donated a stem cell graft to a child with acute lymphoblastic leukemia. This specimen was PBMCs from the stem cell graft donor, taken from the stem cell graft. CDR3 residues: CASSLYRAGELFF. CDR3 DNA sequence: TGTGCCAGCAGCTTATACAGGGCCGGGGAGCTGTTTTTT.